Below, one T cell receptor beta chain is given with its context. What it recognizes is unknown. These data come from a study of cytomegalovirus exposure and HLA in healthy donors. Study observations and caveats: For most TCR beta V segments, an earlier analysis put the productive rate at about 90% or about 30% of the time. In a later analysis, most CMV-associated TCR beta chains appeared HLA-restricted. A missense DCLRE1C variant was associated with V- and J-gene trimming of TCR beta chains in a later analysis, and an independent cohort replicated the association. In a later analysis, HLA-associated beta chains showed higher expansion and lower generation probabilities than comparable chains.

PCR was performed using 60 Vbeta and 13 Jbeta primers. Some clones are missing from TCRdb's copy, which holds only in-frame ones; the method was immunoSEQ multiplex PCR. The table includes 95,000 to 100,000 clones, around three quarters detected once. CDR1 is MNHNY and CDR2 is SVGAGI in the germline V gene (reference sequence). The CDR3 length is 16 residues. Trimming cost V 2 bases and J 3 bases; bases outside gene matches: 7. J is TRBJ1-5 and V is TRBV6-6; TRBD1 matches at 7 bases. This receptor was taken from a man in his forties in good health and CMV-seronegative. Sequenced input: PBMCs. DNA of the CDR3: TGTGCCAGCAGTTACGGGGACAGTTCTCCCAATCAGCCCCAGCATTTT. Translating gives CASSYGDSSPNQPQHF.